The 3 T cell receptor beta chains presented below share a single source sample, sequenced in a study of cytomegalovirus exposure and HLA in healthy donors. A multiplex PCR was run with 60 Vbeta primers and 13 Jbeta primers. Libraries were prepared by immunoSEQ multiplex PCR; TCRdb keeps only in-frame clonotypes and omits some of them. The sample lists approximately 270,000 clones, about 80% seen once, with less than 0.4% in the top ten. Sequencing used PBMCs. These receptors were collected from a girl aged 2-10 years in good health and CMV-seronegative.

This clone was seen a single time. The gene calls are TRBV2 and TRBJ1-2; D is unclear. There are 11 residues in the CDR3. The V end was cut by 3 bases, the J end by 10 bases, with 9 bases between. The V gene's germline CDR1 is SNHLY and CDR2 FYNNEI. The CDR3 loop is CASSEELPYTF. Written as DNA, the CDR3 is TGTGCCAGCAGTGAGGAGTTACCCTACACCTTC.

J is TRBJ2-2 and V is TRBV5-6; 7 positions match TRBD1. Unmatched junction bases numbered 2, after V lost 2 bases and J lost 7 bases. The CDR3 has 13 amino acids. CDR1 is SGHDT and CDR2 is YYEEEE in the germline V gene. The CDR3 spells CASSFDRVGELFF. CDR3 DNA: TGTGCCAGCAGCTTCGACAGGGTCGGGGAGCTGTTTTTT.

The CDR3 DNA sequence: TGTGCCAGCAGTTACGTAGGGACAGGGGGTACGGGTGAGCAGTTCTTC. As protein: CASSYVGTGGTGEQFF. The V call is TRBV6-5, the J call TRBJ2-1; 11 nucleotides agree with TRBD1. V was pared by 2 bases and J by 9 bases, with 9 bases of the junction left unmatched. Germline assignment: CDR1 MNHEY and CDR2 SVGAGI. This CDR3 is 16 amino acids long.